These 27 T cell receptor beta chains were sequenced from one sample in a study of cytomegalovirus exposure and HLA in healthy donors. PCR used 60 Vbeta primers and 13 Jbeta primers. The protocol was immunoSEQ multiplex PCR, while the TCRdb copy is restricted to in-frame clones and leaves out a portion. The sample consists of over 110,000 clones, approximately 78% of them appearing once. Sequences were obtained from PBMCs. These receptors were taken from a female donor in good health and CMV-seronegative.

V and J are TRBV30 and TRBJ2-1; 8 bases are a match to TRBD1. After removal of 3 bases from V and 1 base from J, the junction contained 2 bases not matched to a gene. The CDR3 extends over 14 amino acids. Looked up from germline, CDR1 is GTSNPN and CDR2 is SVGIG (reference sequence). The CDR3 region is CAWSGDRSYNEQFF. CDR3 in DNA: TGTGCCTGGAGCGGGGACAGGTCCTACAATGAGCAGTTCTTC.

J is TRBJ2-7 and V is TRBV7-3; a possible D gene is TRBD1 (6 bases). The CDR3 consists of 15 residues. V lost 5 bases to trimming and J lost 4 bases, with 18 bases between them. Germline lookup yields CDR1 SGHTA and CDR2 FQGTGA. The CDR3 nucleotides are TGTGCCAGCAGCCCAAGCAGGGGATCCCTTTACGAGCAGTACTTC. Its protein is CASSPSRGSLYEQYF.

The chain links TRBV4-3 to TRBJ2-2; D is perhaps TRBD2 (5 bases). CDR3 length: 15 residues. Germline V lookup: CDR1 LGHNA, CDR2 YSLEER. Trimming shortened V by 4 bases and J by 1 base, and 10 bases separated the two germline ends. The CDR3 protein is CASSPGSLNTGELFF. CDR3 in DNA: TGCGCCAGCAGCCCGGGGAGTTTGAACACCGGGGAGCTGTTTTTT.

The genes are TRBV18 and TRBJ2-5; 7 bases agree with TRBD2. The V segment lost 1 base and the J segment 5 bases; nucleotides outside the gene matches: 4. Germline V gives CDR1 KGHSH, CDR2 LQKENI. The CDR3 runs 14 residues. The CDR3 spells CASSPRGGSETQYF. CDR3 nucleotide sequence: TGTGCCAGCTCACCACGGGGGGGGTCGGAGACCCAGTACTTC. Full variable domain (outside the CDR3, taken from reference TRBV18 and TRBJ2-5): NAGVMQNPRHLVRRRGQEARLRCSPMKGHSHVYWYRQLPEEGLKFMVYLQKENIIDESGMPKERFSAEFPKEGPSILRIQQVVRGDSAAYFCASSPRGGSETQYFGPGTRLLVL.

This clone was recorded only once. The chain is built from TRBV5-1 and TRBJ2-1, with TRBD2 matching 10 bases. CDR1 is SGHRS and CDR2 is YFSETQ in the germline V gene. The CDR3 is 17 amino acids. The J segment lost 5 bases and the V segment lost 4 bases, leaving 12 bases of the junction unmatched. The CDR3, as DNA: TGCGCCAGCAGCGTCCCCTTGAAGCGGGGGGGCGACAATGAGCAGTTCTTC. Translation: CASSVPLKRGGDNEQFF.

In this sample, this clone turned up once. V gene TRBV9 combines with J gene TRBJ1-2, with a possible D match to TRBD1 (6 bases). V lost 3 bases and J 2 bases, leaving 29 bases between the germline ends. Per the germline V gene, CDR1 is SGDLS and CDR2 is YYNGEE. CDR3 length equals 20 residues. CDR3 in DNA: TGTGCCAGCAGCGGACACCCGGGGGGGCACTTTGAACCCACAAACTATGGCTACACCTTC. Protein product: CASSGHPGGHFEPTNYGYTF.

In regard to this clone: In this CDR3 the conserved last residue, phenylalanine or tryptophan, is missing, so a read error is likely. CDR3 nucleotides: TGTGCCAGCAGGACCCAACTCGCAGGATTCTACGAGCAGTACCTC. It yields the protein CASRTQLAGFYEQYL. The chain couples TRBV28 to TRBJ2-7; D is ambiguous. This CDR3 contains 15 residues. The germline V gene has CDR1 MDHEN and CDR2 SYDVKM. Trimming left V 6 bases short and J 3 bases short, with 18 bases between.

To note about this clone: Its ends do not fully match the called genes, so a read error is possible. The V call is TRBV19, the J call TRBJ1-2; possibly TRBD1 for D (6 bases). The CDR3 consists of 13 residues. Germline V lookup: CDR1 LNHDA, CDR2 SQIVND (reference sequence). For the CDR3, the DNA is TGTGCCAGTGTACCCGGGACACGCTATGGCTGCACCTTC. This encodes CASVPGTRYGCTF. The full variable domain, completed using reference TRBV19 and TRBJ1-2, is DGGITQSPKYLFRKEGQNVTLSCEQNLNHDAMYWYRQDPGQGLRLIYYSQIVNDFQKGDIAEGYSVSREKKESFPLTVTSAQKNPTAFYLCASVPGTRYGCTFGSGTRLTVV.

The CDR3 protein is CAISESLAGLGEQFF. CDR3 DNA: TGTGCCATCAGTGAGTCGTTAGCGGGGTTGGGTGAGCAGTTCTTC. The chain couples TRBV10-3 to TRBJ2-1, with 8 positions matching TRBD2. Losses at the gene ends were 0 bases for V and 9 bases for J; bases not matched to a gene: 7. CDR1 ENHRY and CDR2 SYGVKD come from the germline V gene. There are 15 residues in the CDR3.

The rearrangement links TRBV5-4 to TRBJ2-2; no clear D gene. Trimming cost V 5 bases and J 2 bases, with 7 bases left between them. The CDR3 has 13 amino acids. Germline V gene sequence: CDR1 SGHNT, CDR2 YYREEE (reference sequence). As DNA, the CDR3 is TGTGCCAGCAGACCAGGAAACACCGGGGAGCTGTTTTTT. Protein: CASRPGNTGELFF.

V usage is TRBV28 and J usage is TRBJ1-1, with TRBD1 matching 7 bases. This CDR3 is built from 15 residues. The V gene end was trimmed by 7 bases and the J gene end by 2 bases; junction bases not matched to a gene: 10. Germline CDR1 reads MDHEN; CDR2 reads SYDVKM. The CDR3 loop is CASNEWDRRNTEAFF. CDR3 sequence (DNA): TGTGCCAGCAACGAATGGGACAGACGTAACACTGAAGCTTTCTTT.

The chain joins TRBV7-2 to TRBJ1-4, with D possibly matching TRBD1 (6 bases). Deletions cut 2 bases from V and 8 bases from J, with 18 bases between. Germline V lookup: CDR1 SGHTA, CDR2 FQGNSA. The CDR3 totals 16 residues. The CDR3 is CASSLLGQGIGEKLFF. Written as DNA, the CDR3 is TGTGCCAGCAGCTTATTAGGTCAGGGGATCGGAGAAAAACTGTTTTTT. Looking up the rest from reference TRBV7-2 and TRBJ1-4 gives the full variable domain: GAGVSQSPSNKVTEKGKDVELRCDPISGHTALYWYRQSLGQGLEFLIYFQGNSAPDKSGLPSDRFSAERTGGSVSTLTIQRTQQEDSAVYLCASSLLGQGIGEKLFFGSGTQLSVL.

The chain employs TRBV10-2 and TRBJ1-3, with no clear D. The germline V gene has CDR1 WSHSY and CDR2 SAAADI. Trimming removed 6 bases from V and 0 bases from J, with 12 bases in between. This CDR3 has 15 amino acids. CDR3 amino acids: CASSHTSSSGNTIYF. The CDR3 DNA reads as TGCGCCAGCAGCCATACTAGCAGCTCTGGAAACACCATATATTTT.

This sequence joins TRBV5-6 and TRBJ1-5; D uncertain. This CDR3 contains 14 residues. V was cut by 4 bases and J by 6 bases, with 14 bases left in between. Germline V gene sequence: CDR1 SGHDT, CDR2 YYEEEE. The CDR3 loop is CASSPRGIGQPQHF. The DNA for the CDR3 is TGTGCCAGCAGCCCCCGAGGCATAGGTCAGCCCCAGCATTTT.

V is TRBV6-6 and J is TRBJ2-7, with 8 bases lining up with TRBD1. In germline, CDR1 is MNHNY, CDR2 SVGAGI (reference sequence). The ends lost 6 bases at V and 7 bases at J; junction bases unmatched: 8. The CDR3 consists of 13 residues. The CDR3 DNA sequence: TGTGCCAGCAGCCCGGGACAGGCTTTGGAGCAGTACTTC. It is translated as CASSPGQALEQYF.

This chain joins TRBV5-8 and TRBJ1-1; TRBD1 matches at 10 bases. Germline CDR1 SGHTS, CDR2 YDEGEE. V shed 5 bases, J shed 3 bases, and the junction held 7 bases outside the gene matches. This CDR3 is built from 15 residues. This CDR3 is CASRKRTGGHTEAFF. The CDR3, as DNA: TGTGCCAGCAGGAAGCGGACAGGGGGTCACACTGAAGCTTTCTTT.

In its sample, this clone was seen a few times. The chain combines TRBV19 with TRBJ2-3, with D perhaps TRBD1 (5 bases). The CDR3 sequence is 16 residues long. Per the germline V gene, CDR1 is LNHDA and CDR2 is SQIVND (reference sequence). Deletions cut 4 bases from V and 0 bases from J, with 14 bases between. The CDR3 sequence: CASSSLLGASTDTQYF. The CDR3 DNA follows: TGTGCCAGTAGTAGTCTATTAGGGGCGAGCACAGATACGCAGTATTTT.

This clone was seen more than once but under ten times. This sequence joins TRBV5-6 and TRBJ2-1; D not resolved. CDR1 SGHDT and CDR2 YYEEEE come from the germline V gene. V was shortened by 0 bases and J by 0 bases, with 7 bases between the two germline ends. This CDR3 spans 15 amino acids. In DNA form, the CDR3 reads TGTGCCAGCAGCTTGGGCACATCCTCCTACAATGAGCAGTTCTTC. This sequence encodes CASSLGTSSYNEQFF.

A single count supports this clone. The genes are TRBV7-8 and TRBJ2-1; TRBD2 agrees at 7 bases. Germline CDR1 is SGHVS and CDR2 is FQNEAQ. V trimming: 5 bases; J trimming: 8 bases; junction bases outside the gene matches: 6. There are 13 residues in the CDR3. Here the CDR3 DNA reads TGTGCCAGCAGCCCCCGGACTAGAGATGAGCAGTTCTTC. Its translation is CASSPRTRDEQFF. Full variable domain (rest looked up from reference TRBV7-8 and TRBJ2-1): GAGVSQSPRYKVAKRGQDVALRCDPISGHVSLFWYQQALGQGPEFLTYFQNEAQLDKSGLPSDRFFAERPEGSVSTLKIQRTQQEDSAVYLCASSPRTRDEQFFGPGTRLTVL.

The chain recombines TRBV6-5 with TRBJ1-1, with D perhaps matching TRBD1 (6 bases). The CDR3 has 15 residues. The V and J ends lost 7 bases and 1 base respectively, with 16 bases between them. From germline, CDR1 is MNHEY and CDR2 SVGAGI. CDR3 sequence reads: CASKKTGTSNTEAFF. CDR3 DNA: TGTGCCAGCAAAAAAACCGGGACATCGAACACTGAAGCTTTCTTT.

V usage is TRBV6-6 and J usage is TRBJ2-3, with 8 bases fitting TRBD2. CDR3 length: 16 amino acids. After removal of 5 bases from V and 0 bases from J, the junction contained 7 bases not matched to a gene. Germline lookup yields CDR1 MNHNY and CDR2 SVGAGI (reference sequence). Here the CDR3 DNA reads TGTGCCAGCAGTGCTATCGGGAGGGCGAGCACAGATACGCAGTATTTT. It codes for CASSAIGRASTDTQYF.

Remarks on this clone: Other DNA sequences from this sample encode an identical CDR3 as well. The chain couples TRBV30 to TRBJ2-5; 8 bases match TRBD1. J lost 2 bases, V lost 3 bases, and 2 bases had no gene match. The CDR3 length is 13 residues. Germline V CDR1 and CDR2: GTSNPN, SVGIG (reference sequence). For the CDR3, the DNA is TGTGCCTGGAGAGGACAGGGTCAAGAGACCCAGTACTTC. Protein product: CAWRGQGQETQYF.

The gene calls are TRBV6-6 and TRBJ2-7; 7 positions agree with TRBD1. The CDR3 contains 13 residues. The germline CDR1 and CDR2 sequences are MNHNY and SVGAGI (reference sequence). The ends lost 5 bases at V and 4 bases at J; junction bases unmatched: 5. The CDR3 is CASSHTGVYEQYF. The CDR3 nucleotides are TGTGCCAGCAGTCATACAGGGGTTTACGAGCAGTACTTC.

The gene calls are TRBV6-1 and TRBJ2-2; D is ambiguous. V shed 5 bases and J shed 8 bases, with 6 bases lying between them. The germline V gene encodes CDR1 MNHNS and CDR2 SASEGT. The CDR3 sequence is 11 residues long. CDR3 coding DNA: TGTGCCAGCAGTTACGGGGGGGAGCTGTTTTTT. It translates to CASSYGGELFF.

This rearrangement joins TRBV19 to TRBJ1-2, with 12 bases matching TRBD1. The ends lost 5 bases at V and 9 bases at J; junction bases unmatched: 10. CDR3 size: 15 residues. Germline V gene sequence: CDR1 LNHDA, CDR2 SQIVND (reference sequence). This chain's CDR3 is CASSFQGTGGESYTF. Here the CDR3 DNA reads TGTGCCAGTAGTTTCCAGGGGACAGGGGGCGAAAGCTACACCTTC.

The chain couples TRBV27 to TRBJ1-6; 8 bases are a match to TRBD1. The CDR3 consists of 14 residues. J was trimmed by 8 bases and V by 4 bases; bases with no gene match: 4. CDR1 and CDR2 (germline): MNHEY, SMNVEV (reference sequence). This chain's CDR3 is CASSSGGAYSPLHF. The CDR3 DNA sequence: TGTGCCAGCAGTTCAGGGGGCGCTTATTCACCCCTCCACTTT.

V is TRBV27 and J is TRBJ2-6; 9 nucleotides match TRBD1. This CDR3 contains 18 residues. Germline CDR1 and CDR2: MNHEY and SMNVEV (reference sequence). Germline trimming cut 5 bases from V and 1 base from J; bases unmatched to any gene: 9. CDR3 DNA sequence: TGTGCCAGCAGTCCTCGCCTCGACAGGGGGTCTGGGGCCAACGTCCTGACTTTC. Translating it yields CASSPRLDRGSGANVLTF.